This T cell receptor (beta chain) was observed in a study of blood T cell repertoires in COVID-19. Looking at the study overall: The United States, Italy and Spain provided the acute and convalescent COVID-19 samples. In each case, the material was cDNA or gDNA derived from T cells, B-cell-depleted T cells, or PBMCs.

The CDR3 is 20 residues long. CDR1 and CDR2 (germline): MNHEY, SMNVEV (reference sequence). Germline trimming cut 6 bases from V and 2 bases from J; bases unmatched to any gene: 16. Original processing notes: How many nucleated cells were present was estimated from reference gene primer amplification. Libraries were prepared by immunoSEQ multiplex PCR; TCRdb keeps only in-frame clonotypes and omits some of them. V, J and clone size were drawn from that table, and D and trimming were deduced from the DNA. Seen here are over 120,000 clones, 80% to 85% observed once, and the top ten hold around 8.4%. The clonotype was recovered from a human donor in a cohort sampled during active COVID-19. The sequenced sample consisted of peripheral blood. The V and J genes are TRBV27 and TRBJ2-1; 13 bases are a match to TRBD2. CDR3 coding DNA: TGTGCCAGCAGATCCGGGACTAGCGGGGCTTCATGGGGGACCTACAATGAGCAGTTCTTC. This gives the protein CASRSGTSGASWGTYNEQFF.